The T cell receptor beta chain under discussion was sequenced for a study of T cell changes during pregnancy in multiple sclerosis. Between the trimmed V and J ends, which lost 3 bases and 4 bases, there was a span of 11 bases. The CDR3 runs 14 residues. CDR1 MGHRA and CDR2 YSYEKL come from the germline V gene. The repertoire was sequenced with immunoSEQ multiplex PCR; TCRdb's copy has only in-frame clones and lacks some. The sample includes tens of thousands of clones, 88% of them seen just once. The chain carries TRBV4-1 and TRBJ2-3, with D perhaps TRBD1 (5 bases). This receptor was obtained from a female donor with multiple sclerosis, enrolled in a pregnancy study. The starting material was CD4+ T cells from peripheral blood mononuclear cells, obtained in the second trimester of pregnancy. Written as DNA, the CDR3 is TGCGCCAGCAGCCACACTCCAGGGCCAGATACGCAGTATTTT. Encoded protein: CASSHTPGPDTQYF.